The text below deals with one T cell receptor beta chain. The target antigen is unknown. These data are taken from a study of cytomegalovirus exposure and HLA in healthy donors. Overall study results and limits: Across HLA loci, a later analysis found differing TCR association rates, with DRB1 most and HLA-C fewest.

Per germline, CDR1 LGHNA and CDR2 YSLEER. With 3 bases clipped from V and 0 bases from J, the junction kept 5 bases outside the gene matches. CDR3 length: 15 residues. The PCR contained 60 Vbeta and 13 Jbeta primers. Libraries were prepared by immunoSEQ multiplex PCR; TCRdb keeps only in-frame clonotypes and omits some of them. The table has tens of thousands of clones, around 85% seen once. J is TRBJ2-7 and V is TRBV4-3; the match to TRBD1 covers 7 bases. Sequencing used PBMCs. This receptor was identified in a girl aged 2 to 9 in good health and CMV-seropositive. CDR3 residues: CASSHKTGPSYEQYF. Here the CDR3 DNA reads TGCGCCAGCAGCCACAAGACAGGGCCCTCCTACGAGCAGTACTTC.